This T cell receptor (beta chain) was sequenced for a study of cytomegalovirus exposure and HLA in healthy donors. Details on this clone: Antigen specificity is unknown.

Trimming stripped 0 bases from V and 7 bases from J, with 9 bases between. The CDR3 totals 13 residues. Germline CDR1 is LGHNA and CDR2 is YNFKEQ. Study-wide points: As a later analysis showed, a missense DCLRE1C variant was linked to trimming of TCR beta V- and J-genes. Several of the most significant clusters were apparently associated with common viral pathogens in a later analysis. The study recorded over 150 TCR beta chains that were cytomegalovirus-associated.

The PCR made use of 60 Vbeta and 13 Jbeta primers. Only in-frame clones appear in the TCRdb table, and some are missing; sequencing was by immunoSEQ multiplex PCR. Of about 190,000 clones listed, almost 80% were seen once; the top ten hold 1.5% to 2%. V gene TRBV4-2 combines with J gene TRBJ1-2; unclear D gene. This TCR was sampled from a woman in her late teens or twenties in good health and CMV-seronegative. Sequencing input: PBMCs. CDR3 region: CASSQDVTAGYTF. The CDR3 coding sequence is TGTGCCAGCAGCCAAGATGTCACAGCTGGCTACACCTTC.